This TCR beta chain comes out of a study of blood T cell repertoires in COVID-19. As for the study in general: Some COVID-19 samples were acute and others convalescent; all came from the United States, Italy and Spain. Sources were T cells, B-cell-depleted T cells, or PBMCs; the material itself was cDNA or gDNA.

Per the authors' pipeline: Reference gene primer amplification gave estimated nucleated cell counts. Generated by immunoSEQ multiplex PCR, the TCRdb table keeps only in-frame clones and is missing some. V, J and clone size were drawn from that table, and D and trimming were deduced from the DNA. Of 180,000 or so clones detected, approximately 89% appear once; the ten largest clones hold around 7.5%. The germline V gene encodes CDR1 SNHLY and CDR2 FYNNEI. The CDR3 loop spans 13 amino acids. V was trimmed by 6 bases and J by 4 bases, leaving 10 bases between them. The sequenced material came from peripheral blood. The TCR comes from a woman aged 60-75 years with acute or convalescent COVID-19. This chain joins TRBV2 and TRBJ1-3; a possible D gene is TRBD1 (5 bases). The CDR3 sequence: CASSSGLGNTIYF. The CDR3 nucleotides read TGTGCCAGCAGCTCAGGGTTGGGAAACACCATATATTTT.